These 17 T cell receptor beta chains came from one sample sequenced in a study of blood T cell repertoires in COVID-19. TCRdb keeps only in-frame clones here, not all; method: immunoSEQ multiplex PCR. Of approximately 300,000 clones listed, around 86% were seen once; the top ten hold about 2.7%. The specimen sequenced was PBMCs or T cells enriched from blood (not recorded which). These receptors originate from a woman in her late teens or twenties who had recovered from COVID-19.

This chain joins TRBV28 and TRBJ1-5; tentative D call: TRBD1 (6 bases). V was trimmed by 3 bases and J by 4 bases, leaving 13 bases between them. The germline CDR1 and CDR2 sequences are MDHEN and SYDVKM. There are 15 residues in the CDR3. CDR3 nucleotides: TGTGCCAGCAGTTTGACGCAGGGGTGGAATCAGCCCCAGCATTTT. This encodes CASSLTQGWNQPQHF.

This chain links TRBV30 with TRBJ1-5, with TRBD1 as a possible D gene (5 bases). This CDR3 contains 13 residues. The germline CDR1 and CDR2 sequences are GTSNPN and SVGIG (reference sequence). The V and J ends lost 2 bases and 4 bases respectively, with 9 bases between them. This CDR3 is CAWSTGGNQPQHF. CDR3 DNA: TGTGCCTGGAGTACGGGGGGAAATCAGCCCCAGCATTTT. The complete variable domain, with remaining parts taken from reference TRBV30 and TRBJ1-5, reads SQTIHQWPATLVQPVGSPLSLECTVEGTSNPNLYWYRQAAGRGLQLLFYSVGIGQISSEVPQNLSASRPQDRQFILSSKKLLLSDSGFYLCAWSTGGNQPQHFGDGTRLSIL.

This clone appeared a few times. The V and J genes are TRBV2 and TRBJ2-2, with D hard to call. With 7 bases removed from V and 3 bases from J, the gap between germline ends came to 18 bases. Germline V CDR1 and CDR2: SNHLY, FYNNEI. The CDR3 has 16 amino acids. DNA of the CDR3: TGTGCCAGCAATGCTGATGGTCAGGTCGACACCGGGGAGCTGTTTTTT. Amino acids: CASNADGQVDTGELFF.

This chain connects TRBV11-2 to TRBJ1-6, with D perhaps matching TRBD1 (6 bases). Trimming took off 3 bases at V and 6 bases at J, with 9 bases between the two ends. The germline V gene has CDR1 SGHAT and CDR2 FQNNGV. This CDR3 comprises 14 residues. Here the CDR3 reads CASSFSGVNSPLHF. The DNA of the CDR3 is TGTGCCAGCAGCTTCTCAGGGGTTAATTCACCCCTCCACTTT.

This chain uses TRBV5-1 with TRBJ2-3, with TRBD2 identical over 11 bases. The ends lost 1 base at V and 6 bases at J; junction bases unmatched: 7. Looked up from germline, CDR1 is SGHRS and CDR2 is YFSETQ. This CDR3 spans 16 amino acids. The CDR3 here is CASSLPGTSGSDTQYF. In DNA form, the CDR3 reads TGCGCCAGCAGCTTGCCTGGGACTAGCGGCTCCGATACGCAGTATTTT.

CDR3 amino acids: CASANRDKKYNSPLHF. The DNA for the CDR3 is TGTGCCAGCGCAAATCGGGACAAGAAATATAATTCACCCCTCCACTTT. The J gene is TRBJ1-6, the V gene TRBV19; D perhaps matches TRBD1 (6 bases). The CDR3 runs 16 residues. V was cut by 9 bases and J by 4 bases, with 19 bases left in between. Germline values: CDR1 LNHDA, CDR2 SQIVND (reference sequence).

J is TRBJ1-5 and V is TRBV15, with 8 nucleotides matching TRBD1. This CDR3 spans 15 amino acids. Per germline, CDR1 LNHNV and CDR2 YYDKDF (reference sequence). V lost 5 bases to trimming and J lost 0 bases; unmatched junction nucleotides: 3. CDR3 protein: CATSWTGNSNQPQHF. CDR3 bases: TGTGCCACCAGCTGGACAGGGAATAGCAATCAGCCCCAGCATTTT.

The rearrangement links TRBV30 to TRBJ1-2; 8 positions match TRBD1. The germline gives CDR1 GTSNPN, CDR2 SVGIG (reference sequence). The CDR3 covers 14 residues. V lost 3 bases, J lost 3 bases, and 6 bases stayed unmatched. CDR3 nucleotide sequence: TGTGCCTGGAGCGATTCGGACAGGGACTATGGCTACACCTTC. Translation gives CAWSDSDRDYGYTF.

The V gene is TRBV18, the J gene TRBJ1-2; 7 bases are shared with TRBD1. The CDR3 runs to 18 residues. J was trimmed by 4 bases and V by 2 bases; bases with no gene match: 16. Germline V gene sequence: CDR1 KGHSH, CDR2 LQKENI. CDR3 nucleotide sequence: TGTGCCAGCTCACCAGTAAACTCGTTGAGGGGGCAGGGCTATGGCTACACCTTC. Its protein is CASSPVNSLRGQGYGYTF.

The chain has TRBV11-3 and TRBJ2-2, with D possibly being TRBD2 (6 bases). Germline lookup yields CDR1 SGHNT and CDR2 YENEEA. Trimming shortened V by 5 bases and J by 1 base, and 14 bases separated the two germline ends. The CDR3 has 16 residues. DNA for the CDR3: TGTGCCAGCAGCCAATTACTAGCTGTGAACACCGGGGAGCTGTTTTTT. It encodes CASSQLLAVNTGELFF.

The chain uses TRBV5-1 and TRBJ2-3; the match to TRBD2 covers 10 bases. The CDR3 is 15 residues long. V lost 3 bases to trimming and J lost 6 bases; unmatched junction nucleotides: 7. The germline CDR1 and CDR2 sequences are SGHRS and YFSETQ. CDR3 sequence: CASSSLAGDSDTQYF. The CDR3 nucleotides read TGCGCCAGCAGCTCCCTAGCGGGAGATTCCGATACGCAGTATTTT.

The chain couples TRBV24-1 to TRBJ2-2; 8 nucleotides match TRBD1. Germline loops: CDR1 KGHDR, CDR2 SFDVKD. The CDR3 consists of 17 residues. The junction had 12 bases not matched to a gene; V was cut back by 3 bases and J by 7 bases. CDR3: CATSDATPDRVGGELFF. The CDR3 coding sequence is TGTGCCACCAGTGATGCCACCCCGGACAGGGTCGGCGGGGAGCTGTTTTTT.

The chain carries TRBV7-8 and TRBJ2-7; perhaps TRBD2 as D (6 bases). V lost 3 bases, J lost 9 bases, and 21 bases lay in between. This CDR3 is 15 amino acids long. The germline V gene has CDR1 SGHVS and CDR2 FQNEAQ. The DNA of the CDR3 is TGTGCCAGCAGCTTCGGCGGGACGGACATAGTAGGGCAGTACTTC. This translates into CASSFGGTDIVGQYF.

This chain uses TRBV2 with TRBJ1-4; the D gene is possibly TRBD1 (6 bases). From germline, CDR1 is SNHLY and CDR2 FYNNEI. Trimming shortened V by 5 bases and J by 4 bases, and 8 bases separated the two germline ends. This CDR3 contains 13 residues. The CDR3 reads CASSWTDNEKLFF. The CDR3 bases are TGTGCCAGCAGTTGGACAGATAATGAAAAACTGTTTTTT.

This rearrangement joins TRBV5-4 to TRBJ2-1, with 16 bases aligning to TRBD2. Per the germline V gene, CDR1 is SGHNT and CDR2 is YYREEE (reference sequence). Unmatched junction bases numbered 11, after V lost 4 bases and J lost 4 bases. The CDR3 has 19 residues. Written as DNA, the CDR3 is TGTGCCAGCAGCCCCGCGGGACTAGCGGGGGGGCCGTTATACAATGAGCAGTTCTTC. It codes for CASSPAGLAGGPLYNEQFF.

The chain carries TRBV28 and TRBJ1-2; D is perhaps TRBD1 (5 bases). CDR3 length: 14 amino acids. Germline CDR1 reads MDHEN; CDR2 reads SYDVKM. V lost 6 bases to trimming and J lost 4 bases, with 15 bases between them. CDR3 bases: TGTGCCAGCAGCCCAGGGATAACTGGCTATGGCTACACCTTC. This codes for CASSPGITGYGYTF.

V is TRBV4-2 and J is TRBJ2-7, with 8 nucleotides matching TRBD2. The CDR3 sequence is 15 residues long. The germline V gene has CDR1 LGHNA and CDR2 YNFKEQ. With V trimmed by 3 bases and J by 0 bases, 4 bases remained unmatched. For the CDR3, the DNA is TGTGCCAGCAGCCACCAAGCGGGGGACTCCTACGAGCAGTACTTC. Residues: CASSHQAGDSYEQYF.